This TCR beta chain was sequenced in a study of CD8 T cells in Susac syndrome. Study-level points and caveats: TCR sequencing and HLA analysis covered a relatively small number of individuals.

The CDR3 has 13 amino acids. The germline V gene has CDR1 MNHNY and CDR2 SVGAGI (reference sequence). Unmatched junction bases numbered 4, after V lost 5 bases and J lost 7 bases. The RNA, about 0.5 to 1 ug, was put through reverse transcription using random hexamers. The immunoSEQ assay covered 54 Vbeta and 13 Jbeta segments for CDR3. TCRdb recomputed calls from the immunoSEQ multiplex PCR reads with MiXCR, one row per CDR3 protein. The sample carries about 80,000 distinct CDR3 sequences, 85% to 95% recorded once. Sequencing targeted TCR beta in blood CD8+ and CD4+ T cells. TEMRA cells were FACS-enriched, unlike CD8+ and CD4+ T cells, which were negatively isolated. Concerning this clonotype: Its target is not known.

The J gene is TRBJ1-2, the V gene TRBV6-6; TRBD1 agrees at 10 bases. Input material: CD8+ T cells from PBMCs. The clonotype was recovered from a human donor in good health. DNA of the CDR3: TGTGCCAGCAGTAGGACAGGGGGTCGTGGCTACACCTTC. Protein: CASSRTGGRGYTF.